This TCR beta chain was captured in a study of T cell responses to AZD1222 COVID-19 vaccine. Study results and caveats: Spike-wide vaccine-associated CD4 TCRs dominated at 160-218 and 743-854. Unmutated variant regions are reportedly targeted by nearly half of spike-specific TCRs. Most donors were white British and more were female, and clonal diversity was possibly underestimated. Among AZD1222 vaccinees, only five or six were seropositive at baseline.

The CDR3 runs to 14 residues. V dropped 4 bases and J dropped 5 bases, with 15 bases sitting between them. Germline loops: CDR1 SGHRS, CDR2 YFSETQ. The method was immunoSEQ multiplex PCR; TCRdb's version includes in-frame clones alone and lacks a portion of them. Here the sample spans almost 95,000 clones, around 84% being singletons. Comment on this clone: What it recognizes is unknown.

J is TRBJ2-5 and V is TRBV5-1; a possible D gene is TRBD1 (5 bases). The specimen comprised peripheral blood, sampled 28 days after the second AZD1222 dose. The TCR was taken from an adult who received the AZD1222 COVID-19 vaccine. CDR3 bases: TGCGCCAGCAGCCAGGGTCTAGAGTCGGAGACCCAGTACTTC. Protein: CASSQGLESETQYF.